This T cell receptor (beta chain) was sequenced during a study of T cell responses to AZD1222 COVID-19 vaccine. The overall study: It was second doses at about 4 or about 12 weeks that were pooled. Study observations and caveats: The donor cohort was predominantly white British with a female majority, and clonal diversity may have been underestimated. Seropositive at baseline were only a handful of AZD1222 recipients. Unmutated variant regions reportedly attract nearly half of all spike-specific TCRs.

Profiled with immunoSEQ multiplex PCR; TCRdb holds only in-frame clones, not every one. The table lists about 190,000 clones, about 94% of them singletons. About this clone: Its specificity is unknown.

This CDR3 has 13 amino acids. CDR1 and CDR2 (germline): MDHEN, SYDVKM. With 10 bases clipped from V and 8 bases from J, the junction kept 8 bases outside the gene matches. The chain carries TRBV28 and TRBJ1-4, with 9 bases aligning to TRBD1. This receptor was identified in an adult in good health. The sample in question was peripheral blood, obtained on day 0 of AZD1222 vaccination. CDR3 protein: CATWTGAGEKLFF. DNA of the CDR3: TGTGCCACCTGGACAGGGGCGGGAGAAAAACTGTTTTTT.